This T cell receptor (beta chain) is drawn from a study of CD8 T cells in ankylosing spondylitis. Broader study findings: A TCR beta motif of fewer than ten highly homologous variants seemed to mark ankylosing spondylitis blood. Reports say disease-linked clones showed up significantly more in matched ankylosing spondylitis synovial fluid. There were earlier reports of some motif variants in reactive arthritis synovial fluid and blood. Within peripheral blood, clones linked to disease were CD8+ and relatively rare.

TCRdb recomputed calls from the 5' RACE reads with MiXCR, one row per CDR3 protein. The sample lists 700,000 to 1,000,000 distinct CDR3 sequences; 12% were seen once. CDR1 is SQVTM, CDR2 ANQGSEA, per germline. The CDR3 loop spans 12 amino acids. The V end lost 7 bases, the J end lost 4 bases, and 13 bases lay between the germline ends. This clonotype was recorded at least ten times. The antigen is undetermined. Sequencing was performed on blood, either unsorted or a sorted T cell fraction (not recorded which). This clonotype was sampled from a male donor with ankylosing spondylitis. The chain recombines TRBV29-1 with TRBJ1-2; D is unresolved. The CDR3 nucleotides are TGCAGCGCTCTGAGACCCCTCTATGGCTACACCTTC. Its translation: CSALRPLYGYTF.